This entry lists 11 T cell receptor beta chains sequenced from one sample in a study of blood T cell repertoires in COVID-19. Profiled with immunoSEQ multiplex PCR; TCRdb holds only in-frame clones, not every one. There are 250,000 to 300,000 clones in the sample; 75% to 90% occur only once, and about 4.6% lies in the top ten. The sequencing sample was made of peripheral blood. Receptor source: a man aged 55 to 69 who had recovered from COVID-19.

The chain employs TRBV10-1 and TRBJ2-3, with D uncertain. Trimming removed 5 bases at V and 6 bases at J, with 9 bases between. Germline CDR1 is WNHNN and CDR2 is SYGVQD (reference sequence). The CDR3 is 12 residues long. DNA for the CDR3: TGCGCCAGCAGTCCCGGTCTGGATACGCAGTATTTT. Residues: CASSPGLDTQYF.

In DNA, the CDR3 is TGTGCCAGCAGCCGCATAGAGGTGGCAGATACGCAGTATTTT. This codes for CASSRIEVADTQYF. The genes are TRBV7-9 and TRBJ2-3; D not resolved. Germline V lookup: CDR1 SEHNR, CDR2 FQNEAQ (reference sequence). The V gene lost 5 bases and the J gene lost 4 bases, with 13 bases spanning the gap. There are 14 residues in the CDR3.

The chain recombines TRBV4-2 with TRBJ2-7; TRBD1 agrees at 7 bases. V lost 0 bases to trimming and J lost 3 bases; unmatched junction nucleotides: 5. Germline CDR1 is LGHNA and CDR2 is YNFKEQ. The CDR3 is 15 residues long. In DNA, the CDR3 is TGTGCCAGCAGCCAAGAGACAGGGAAAGGCTACGAGCAGTACTTC. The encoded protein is CASSQETGKGYEQYF.

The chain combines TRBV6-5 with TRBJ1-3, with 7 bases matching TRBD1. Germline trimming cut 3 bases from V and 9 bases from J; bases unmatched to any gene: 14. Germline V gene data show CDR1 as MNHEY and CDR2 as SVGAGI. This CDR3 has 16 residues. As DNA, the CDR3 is TGTGCCAGCAGTTATACCCCGACAGGGTCAGGGGGCACCATATATTTT. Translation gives CASSYTPTGSGGTIYF.

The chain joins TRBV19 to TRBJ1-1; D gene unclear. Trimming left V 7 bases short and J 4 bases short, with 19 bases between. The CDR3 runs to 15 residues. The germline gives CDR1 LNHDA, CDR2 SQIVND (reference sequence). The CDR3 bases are TGTGCCAGTACCAAATCCCCTGGCAGGTTCACTGAAGCTTTCTTT. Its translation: CASTKSPGRFTEAFF.

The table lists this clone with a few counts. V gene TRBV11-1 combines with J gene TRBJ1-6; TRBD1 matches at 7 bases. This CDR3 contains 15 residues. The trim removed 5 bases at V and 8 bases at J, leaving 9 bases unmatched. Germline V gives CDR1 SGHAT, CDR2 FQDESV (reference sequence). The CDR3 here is CASSGDRVLYSPLHF. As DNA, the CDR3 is TGTGCCAGCAGCGGCGACAGGGTTTTATATTCACCCCTCCACTTT.

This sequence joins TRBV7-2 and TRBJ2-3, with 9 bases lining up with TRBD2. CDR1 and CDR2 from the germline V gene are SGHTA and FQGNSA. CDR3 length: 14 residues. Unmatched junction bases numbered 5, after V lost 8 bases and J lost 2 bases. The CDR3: CASSSGVFTDTQYF. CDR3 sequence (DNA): TGTGCCAGCTCTAGCGGGGTGTTCACAGATACGCAGTATTTT. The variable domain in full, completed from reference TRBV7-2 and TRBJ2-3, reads GAGVSQSPSNKVTEKGKDVELRCDPISGHTALYWYRQSLGQGLEFLIYFQGNSAPDKSGLPSDRFSAERTGGSVSTLTIQRTQQEDSAVYLCASSSGVFTDTQYFGPGTRLTVL.

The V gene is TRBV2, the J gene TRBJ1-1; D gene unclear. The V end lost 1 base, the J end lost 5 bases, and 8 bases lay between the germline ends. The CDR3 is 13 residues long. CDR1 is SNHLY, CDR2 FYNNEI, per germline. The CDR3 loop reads CASSEGGRTEAFF. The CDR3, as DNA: TGTGCCAGCAGTGAAGGAGGGAGGACTGAAGCTTTCTTT.

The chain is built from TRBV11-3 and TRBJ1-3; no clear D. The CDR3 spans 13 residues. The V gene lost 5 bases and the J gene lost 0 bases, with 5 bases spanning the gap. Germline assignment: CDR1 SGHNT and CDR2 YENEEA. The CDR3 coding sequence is TGTGCCAGCAGCCAAAACTCTGGAAACACCATATATTTT. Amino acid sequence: CASSQNSGNTIYF.

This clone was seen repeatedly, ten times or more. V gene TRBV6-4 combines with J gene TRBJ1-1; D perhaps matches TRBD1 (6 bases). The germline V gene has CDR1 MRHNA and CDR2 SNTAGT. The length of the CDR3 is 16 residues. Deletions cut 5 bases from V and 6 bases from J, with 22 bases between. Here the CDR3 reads CASSLSNWGGKAEAFF. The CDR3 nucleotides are TGTGCCAGCAGTTTATCCAACTGGGGGGGCAAGGCTGAAGCTTTCTTT.

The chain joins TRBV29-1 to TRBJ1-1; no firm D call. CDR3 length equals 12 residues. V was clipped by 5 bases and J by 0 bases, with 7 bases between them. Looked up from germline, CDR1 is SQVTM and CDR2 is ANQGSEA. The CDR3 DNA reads TGCAGCGTTTCCGGGATGAACACTGAAGCTTTCTTT. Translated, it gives CSVSGMNTEAFF.